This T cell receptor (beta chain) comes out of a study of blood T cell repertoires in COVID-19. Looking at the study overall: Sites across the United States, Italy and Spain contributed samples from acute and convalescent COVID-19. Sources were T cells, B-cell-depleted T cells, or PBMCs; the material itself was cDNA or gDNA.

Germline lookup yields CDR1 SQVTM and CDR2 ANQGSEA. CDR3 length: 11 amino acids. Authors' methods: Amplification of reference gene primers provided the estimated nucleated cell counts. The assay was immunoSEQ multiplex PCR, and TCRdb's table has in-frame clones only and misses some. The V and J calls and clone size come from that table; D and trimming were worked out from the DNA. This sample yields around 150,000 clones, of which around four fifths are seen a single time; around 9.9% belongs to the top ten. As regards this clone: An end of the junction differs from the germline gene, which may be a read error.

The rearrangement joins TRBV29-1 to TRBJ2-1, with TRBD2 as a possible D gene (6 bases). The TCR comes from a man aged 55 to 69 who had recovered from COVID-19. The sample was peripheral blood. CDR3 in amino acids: CSGRDSGFIVF. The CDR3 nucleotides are TGCAGCGGTAGGGACTCCGGCTTTATAGTCTTC.